Listed below are T cell receptor beta chains from one sample, sequenced in a study of T cells in localized non-small cell lung cancer. The repertoire was sequenced with immunoSEQ multiplex PCR; TCRdb's copy has only in-frame clones and lacks some. The sample consists of around 3,200 clones, approximately 25% of them appearing once. The sequenced sample was lung tumor tissue, obtained before any cancer treatment. These receptors were taken from a man between 40 and 70 years old with stage I lung adenocarcinoma. Both conserved end residues are part of each CDR3. A D gene is named only where the DNA matches it firmly. Rows give clone size only sometimes, using once, few, many, or a class for an expanded clone.

D: -
V: TRBV9
size: -
J: TRBJ1-1
DNA: TGTGCCAGCAGCGTAGTTTTGGGTCCCGCCACTGAAGCTTTCTTT
CDR3: CASSVVLGPATEAFF

D: TRBD2
V: TRBV11-3
size: few
J: TRBJ2-1
DNA: TGTGCCAGCAGCCCCAGGACTAGCGGGGGCGCCGCGAATTTCGATGAGCAGTTCTTC
CDR3: CASSPRTSGGAANFDEQFF

D: -
V: TRBV5-1
size: -
J: TRBJ2-1
DNA: TGCGCCAGCAGCCCGAGTGGGAGTGGGGCATACAATGAGCAGTTCTTC
CDR3: CASSPSGSGAYNEQFF

D: -
V: TRBV9
size: -
J: TRBJ2-1
DNA: TGTGCCAGCAGCGAGCTGGACGTCTACAATGAGCAGTTCTTC
CDR3: CASSELDVYNEQFF

D: -
V: TRBV29-1
size: -
J: TRBJ1-3
DNA: TGCAGCGTTGGATTCGGGGCCTCTGGAAACACCATATATTTT
CDR3: CSVGFGASGNTIYF

D: TRBD1
V: TRBV6-8
size: medium-sized
J: TRBJ1-3
DNA: TGTGCCAGCAGGTCCACAGGGGGAATAAGCGGAGGAAACACCATATATTTT
CDR3: CASRSTGGISGGNTIYF

D: TRBD1
V: TRBV4-1
size: few
J: TRBJ1-4
DNA: TGCGCCAGCAGCCAAGGAGGTGTGAGGACAGGGGAAAAACTGTTTTTT
CDR3: CASSQGGVRTGEKLFF

D: TRBD1
V: TRBV10-2
size: -
J: TRBJ2-1
DNA: TGCGCCAGCAGTGCGGATGGGACAGGGATCAATGAGCAGTTCTTC
CDR3: CASSADGTGINEQFF

D: TRBD2
V: TRBV11-3
size: -
J: TRBJ2-1
DNA: TGTGCCAGCAGCTTAGTGGCCCGCGGGAGAGTCATTAATGAGCAGTTCTTC
CDR3: CASSLVARGRVINEQFF

D: TRBD1
V: TRBV11-3
size: few
J: TRBJ1-1
DNA: TGTGCCAGCAGCTTAGTAGGGGGACAGGGTGAAGCTTTCTTT
CDR3: CASSLVGGQGEAFF

D: -
V: TRBV5-1
size: -
J: TRBJ2-3
DNA: TGCGCCAGCAGTCCCGGGGGTGGAGCGGATACGCAGTATTTT
CDR3: CASSPGGGADTQYF

D: TRBD2
V: TRBV6-8
size: few
J: TRBJ2-3
DNA: TGTGCCAGCAGTGACTCACTAGCGGGAGTGCAGTATTTT
CDR3: CASSDSLAGVQYF

D: TRBD1
V: TRBV6-8
size: few
J: TRBJ1-5
DNA: TGTGCCAGCAGCCTTACAGGGGCGAATCAGCCCCAGCATTTT
CDR3: CASSLTGANQPQHF

D: TRBD2
V: TRBV6-8
size: -
J: TRBJ2-2
DNA: TGTGCCAGCAGTTACAAGAGACTAGCGGGGTACACCGGGGAGCTGTTTTTT
CDR3: CASSYKRLAGYTGELFF

D: TRBD2
V: TRBV6-8
size: few
J: TRBJ2-7
DNA: TGTGCCAGCAGTTCCGGGACTAGCGGTTTTCCCTACGAGCAGTACTTC
CDR3: CASSSGTSGFPYEQYF

D: -
V: TRBV9
size: -
J: TRBJ2-2
DNA: TGTGCCAGCAGCCGTGGGGATACCGGGGAGCTGTTTTTT
CDR3: CASSRGDTGELFF

D: -
V: TRBV5-1
size: few
J: TRBJ2-3
DNA: TGCGCCAGCAGCCTCCGGGATGACACAGATACGCAGTATTTT
CDR3: CASSLRDDTDTQYF

D: -
V: TRBV11-3
size: few
J: TRBJ2-2
DNA: TGTGCCAGCAGCTTATCCAGGGCCACCGGGGAGCTGTTTTTT
CDR3: CASSLSRATGELFF

D: -
V: TRBV7-8
size: many
J: TRBJ2-7
DNA: TGTGCCAGCAGCTTAGGGAACAACTACGAGCAGTACTTC
CDR3: CASSLGNNYEQYF

D: -
V: TRBV6-8
size: -
J: TRBJ2-3
DNA: TGTGCCATCGGGCAGAGCACAGATACGCAGTATTTT
CDR3: CAIGQSTDTQYF

D: -
V: TRBV5-1
size: -
J: TRBJ2-3
DNA: TGCGCCAGCAGCTTGGAGCGCGGCAGCACAGATACGCAGTATTTT
CDR3: CASSLERGSTDTQYF

D: -
V: TRBV19
size: -
J: TRBJ1-5
DNA: TGTGCCAGTAGTAACAGCTATAGCAATCAGCCCCAGCATTTT
CDR3: CASSNSYSNQPQHF

D: -
V: TRBV7-5
size: few
J: TRBJ1-5
DNA: TGTGCCAGCAGCTTGGGATTAGGCAATCAGCCCCAGCATTTT
CDR3: CASSLGLGNQPQHF

D: -
V: TRBV6-8
size: few
J: TRBJ2-3
DNA: TGTGCCAGCAGTTACGGGGGTAGCGTACGGGGCACAGATACGCAGTATTTT
CDR3: CASSYGGSVRGTDTQYF

D: -
V: TRBV6-8
size: few
J: TRBJ2-3
DNA: TGTGCCAGCAGTGCCGGCCCGGGGGAAGTTACGCAGTATTTT
CDR3: CASSAGPGEVTQYF

D: -
V: TRBV6-8
size: few
J: TRBJ1-3
DNA: TGTGCCAGCAGTGCCGGGAGGATCTCTGGAAACACCATATATTTT
CDR3: CASSAGRISGNTIYF

D: TRBD1
V: TRBV19
size: -
J: TRBJ2-1
DNA: TGTGCCAGTAACGACCTGGGACAGAGAAGCGTTCGGCTCTATGAGCAGTTCTTC
CDR3: CASNDLGQRSVRLYEQFF

D: TRBD1
V: TRBV11-3
size: few
J: TRBJ1-1
DNA: TGTGCCAGCAGCCCAAGGACAGGGATAACTGAAGCTTTCTTT
CDR3: CASSPRTGITEAFF

D: TRBD2
V: TRBV11-3
size: medium-sized
J: TRBJ2-7
DNA: TGTGCCAGCAGCTCCGGGACTACCCCTTTAAGGTGGTACTTC
CDR3: CASSSGTTPLRWYF

D: -
V: TRBV7-2
size: few
J: TRBJ1-1
DNA: TGTGCCAGCAGCTTAGGCAGGGTAGGAGAAGCTTTCTTT
CDR3: CASSLGRVGEAFF

D: -
V: TRBV9
size: -
J: TRBJ2-7
DNA: TGTGCCAGCAAGGCCAGCACCTACGAGCAGTACTTC
CDR3: CASKASTYEQYF

D: TRBD1
V: TRBV5-1
size: -
J: TRBJ1-1
DNA: TGCGCCAGCAGCCTCCCGGGACAGGGGGCTGAAGCTTTCTTT
CDR3: CASSLPGQGAEAFF

D: TRBD1
V: TRBV30
size: -
J: TRBJ1-3
DNA: TGTGCCTACTTGACAGGGAGTGGAAACACCATATATTTT
CDR3: CAYLTGSGNTIYF

D: TRBD2
V: TRBV11-3
size: -
J: TRBJ2-3
DNA: TGTGCCAGCGCCCAAAGTGGCGGGAGATCAGATACGCAGTATTTT
CDR3: CASAQSGGRSDTQYF

D: -
V: TRBV9
size: few
J: TRBJ1-1
DNA: TGTGCCAGCAGCACCACGAATAATATGAACACTGAAGCTTTCTTT
CDR3: CASSTTNNMNTEAFF

D: -
V: TRBV19
size: -
J: TRBJ2-7
DNA: TGTGCCAGTAGTATAGACCGACGGACGGTCTACGAGCAGTACTTC
CDR3: CASSIDRRTVYEQYF

D: -
V: TRBV6-8
size: medium-sized
J: TRBJ1-6
DNA: TGTGCCAGCAGTGCCGGCCCCTATAATTCACCCCTCCACTTT
CDR3: CASSAGPYNSPLHF

D: TRBD2
V: TRBV6-1
size: -
J: TRBJ2-7
DNA: TGTGCCAGCAGTGAAGGGGGCGGGGGTTCCTACGAGCAGTACTTC
CDR3: CASSEGGGGSYEQYF

D: -
V: TRBV19
size: -
J: TRBJ2-7
DNA: TGTGCCAGTAGTATTGTGCCTCATCCACAGCAGTACTTC
CDR3: CASSIVPHPQQYF

D: -
V: TRBV19
size: -
J: TRBJ2-1
DNA: TGTGCCAGCGGATCTTGGGATGAGCAGTTCTTC
CDR3: CASGSWDEQFF

D: -
V: TRBV14
size: -
J: TRBJ1-1
DNA: TGTGCCAGCAGCCAAGGTGGGGCGGGCAACACTGAAGCTTTCTTT
CDR3: CASSQGGAGNTEAFF

D: TRBD1
V: TRBV6-8
size: few
J: TRBJ1-1
DNA: TGTGCCAGCTGGAGACAGGGGAGCACTGAAGCTTTCTTT
CDR3: CASWRQGSTEAFF

D: -
V: TRBV4-1
size: few
J: TRBJ2-7
DNA: TGCGCCAGCAGCCAAGATCTGGGGGGACGGGGGTGGTACGAGCAGTACTTC
CDR3: CASSQDLGGRGWYEQYF

D: -
V: TRBV6-8
size: -
J: TRBJ1-1
DNA: TGTGCCAGCAGCCCCATTGGACGGGACACTGAAGCTTTCTTT
CDR3: CASSPIGRDTEAFF

D: -
V: TRBV18
size: -
J: TRBJ2-1
DNA: TGTGCCAGCTCACCCGACAATCTGGGGCAGTTCTTC
CDR3: CASSPDNLGQFF

D: -
V: TRBV30
size: -
J: TRBJ2-6
DNA: TGTGCCTGCCCTGGAGCGTCTGGGGCCAACGTCCTGACTTTC
CDR3: CACPGASGANVLTF

D: -
V: TRBV1
size: -
J: TRBJ2-2
DNA: TGCGCCAGCAGCCAAGCCGGACTAGACACCGGGGAGCTGTTTTTT
CDR3: CASSQAGLDTGELFF

D: TRBD1
V: TRBV9
size: -
J: TRBJ1-1
DNA: TGTGCCAGCAGCTTAGTGAGGCTCACTGACAGGGGGCTGACTGAAGCTTTCTTT
CDR3: CASSLVRLTDRGLTEAFF

D: -
V: TRBV19
size: few
J: TRBJ1-2
DNA: TGTGCCAGTAGTATCACCAGTCACCGTGATCTTTATGGCTACACCTTC
CDR3: CASSITSHRDLYGYTF

D: TRBD1
V: TRBV6-8
size: -
J: TRBJ1-3
DNA: TGTGCCAGCAGCGATGCGACAGGGGGTGGAAACACCATATATTTT
CDR3: CASSDATGGGNTIYF

D: -
V: TRBV14
size: few
J: TRBJ2-7
DNA: TGTGCCAGCAGCCAAGTGGAGCACGAGCAGTACTTC
CDR3: CASSQVEHEQYF

D: -
V: TRBV15
size: -
J: TRBJ1-1
DNA: TGTGCCACCAGCAGAGGGCGGGGGGCCGGCGGCACTGAAGCTTTCTTT
CDR3: CATSRGRGAGGTEAFF

D: -
V: TRBV11-3
size: few
J: TRBJ1-6
DNA: TGTGCCAGCAGCTTTCAGGCACATACGGGTTCACCCCTCCACTTT
CDR3: CASSFQAHTGSPLHF

D: -
V: TRBV5-1
size: few
J: TRBJ2-1
DNA: TGCGCCAGCAGCTTGGTCTATAACTTTTACAATGAGCAGTTCTTC
CDR3: CASSLVYNFYNEQFF

D: TRBD2
V: TRBV18
size: -
J: TRBJ2-7
DNA: TGTGCCAGCTCACAGGGGACTAGCTCTTACGATATAAACTTC
CDR3: CASSQGTSSYDINF

D: -
V: TRBV9
size: -
J: TRBJ1-3
DNA: TGTGCCAGCAGCGTAACAGGGTTGGATGCTGGAAACACCATATATTTT
CDR3: CASSVTGLDAGNTIYF

D: TRBD1
V: TRBV9
size: few
J: TRBJ1-2
DNA: TGTGCCAGCAGTGATAGGAGGACAGGGAATGGCTACACCTTC
CDR3: CASSDRRTGNGYTF

D: -
V: TRBV6-8
size: few
J: TRBJ1-5
DNA: TGTGCCAGCAGTGTCGGGCCCCGTAAGCCCCAGCATTTT
CDR3: CASSVGPRKPQHF

D: -
V: TRBV18
size: -
J: TRBJ1-2
DNA: TGTGCCAGCTCACCCAACGTAAACTATGGCTACACCTTC
CDR3: CASSPNVNYGYTF

D: TRBD1
V: TRBV9
size: -
J: TRBJ2-7
DNA: TGTGCCAGCAAAGACAGGGCTAGCTCCTACGAGCAGTACTTC
CDR3: CASKDRASSYEQYF